This TCR beta chain stems from a study of blood T cell repertoires in COVID-19. Study context: Sites across the United States, Italy and Spain contributed samples from acute and convalescent COVID-19. PBMCs, B-cell-depleted T cells, or T cells provided the cDNA or gDNA that made up the material.

Original processing notes: Estimation of nucleated cell counts was performed using reference gene primer amplification. Only in-frame clones appear in the TCRdb table, and some are missing; sequencing was by immunoSEQ multiplex PCR. The DNA gave D and trimming, while V, J and clone size come from that table. The sample shows about 300,000 clones, around 90% of them seen only once. The CDR3 sequence is 14 residues long. V lost 1 base to trimming and J lost 7 bases; unmatched junction nucleotides: 3. Germline V lookup: CDR1 MNHNS, CDR2 SASEGT. The chain has TRBV6-1 and TRBJ1-4; 7 positions agree with TRBD1. This receptor was obtained from a man between 18 and 29 years old with active or convalescent COVID-19. Source material: peripheral blood. DNA of the CDR3: TGTGCCAGCAGTGAAGGACAGGGTTTTGAAAAACTGTTTTTT. Amino acid sequence: CASSEGQGFEKLFF.